A single sample gave rise to the 13 T cell receptor beta chains below, sequenced in a study of T-cell memory formation after mild COVID-19. One entry per CDR3 protein results from TCRdb running MiXCR on the 5' RACE reads. Found here are approximately 240,000 distinct CDR3 sequences, 16% of them singletons; the top ten hold approximately 3.4%. The sequencing input was PBMCs or a T cell subset sorted from them (not recorded which). All receptors derive from a man aged 18 to 30 who had mild COVID-19 (a few samples of this study predate the infection). Cell type and time point are not known.

The CDR3 nucleotides are TGTGCCATCAGTGCTTCATCAGGGGGGAATCAGCCCCAGCATTTT. Translating gives CAISASSGGNQPQHF. This chain uses TRBV10-3 with TRBJ1-5; TRBD1 matches 7 bases. The germline CDR1 and CDR2 sequences are ENHRY and SYGVKD. Trimming cost V 4 bases and J 4 bases; bases outside gene matches: 7. The CDR3 length is 15 residues.

This clonotype was counted between two and nine times. The chain recombines TRBV7-8 with TRBJ2-4, with D unresolved. Trimming shortened V by 7 bases and J by 0 bases, and 7 bases separated the two germline ends. CDR3 size: 13 residues. The germline V gene encodes CDR1 SGHVS and CDR2 FQNEAQ. The CDR3 DNA reads TGTGCCAGCACAGAACTAGCCAAAAACATTCAGTACTTC. Its protein product is CASTELAKNIQYF.

The V and J genes are TRBV18 and TRBJ1-5; TRBD1 matches at 9 bases. The germline gives CDR1 KGHSH, CDR2 LQKENI. The V gene end was trimmed by 4 bases and the J gene end by 0 bases; junction bases not matched to a gene: 4. The CDR3 contains 16 residues. For the CDR3, the DNA is TGTGCCAGCTCACTCGGGACAGGGAGTAGCAATCAGCCCCAGCATTTT. This translates into CASSLGTGSSNQPQHF.

This chain links TRBV6-2 or TRBV6-3 with TRBJ2-3; D is unclear. Trimming took off 8 bases at V and 4 bases at J, with 10 bases between the two ends. The germline CDR1 and CDR2 sequences are MNHEY and SVGEGT. This CDR3 comprises 12 residues. CDR3 nucleotides: TGTGCCAGCCGGCCAAGGTCAGATACGCAGTATTTT. It codes for CASRPRSDTQYF.

In this sample, this clonotype turned up a few times. The rearrangement uses TRBV7-6 and TRBJ1-3, with D possibly TRBD1 on 5 matching bases. The CDR3 spans 13 residues. Trimming pared 1 base from V and 9 bases from J, leaving 10 bases between. Germline-derived CDR1 and CDR2 are SGHVS and FNYEAQ. CDR3 residues: CASSLVDGGTIYF. The CDR3 DNA is TGTGCCAGCAGCTTAGTGGACGGGGGCACCATATATTTT. The variable domain in full, completed from reference TRBV7-6 and TRBJ1-3, reads GAGVSQSPRYKVTKRGQDVALRCDPISGHVSLYWYRQALGQGPEFLTYFNYEAQQDKSGLPNDRFSAERPEGSISTLTIQRTEQRDSAMYRCASSLVDGGTIYFGEGSWLTVV.

The chain combines TRBV7-9 with TRBJ2-7; maybe TRBD1 (5 bases). The V and J ends lost 1 base and 5 bases respectively, with 12 bases between them. This CDR3 comprises 14 residues. Looked up from germline, CDR1 is SEHNR and CDR2 is FQNEAQ (reference sequence). Here the CDR3 reads CASSLGQGVHEQYF. For the CDR3, the DNA is TGTGCCAGCAGCTTAGGTCAGGGCGTCCACGAGCAGTACTTC.

This chain connects TRBV29-1 to TRBJ1-4; the match to TRBD1 covers 7 bases. V lost 5 bases to trimming and J lost 7 bases; unmatched junction nucleotides: 7. CDR3 length equals 13 residues. Germline loops: CDR1 SQVTM, CDR2 ANQGSEA. CDR3 protein: CSVYRGRSEKLFF. The CDR3 coding sequence is TGCAGCGTTTACAGGGGACGAAGTGAAAAACTGTTTTTT.

This clonotype was detected only a few times. This chain links TRBV4-1 with TRBJ1-5, with TRBD1 identical over 7 bases. The CDR3 runs to 15 residues. With 3 bases clipped from V and 9 bases from J, the junction kept 11 bases outside the gene matches. Per germline, CDR1 MGHRA and CDR2 YSYEKL. The CDR3 spells CASSHTGTAPGPQHF. The CDR3 DNA is TGCGCCAGCAGCCATACAGGGACAGCCCCTGGGCCCCAGCATTTT.

This clonotype was counted at least ten times. The J gene is TRBJ2-3, the V gene TRBV5-1; 10 bases are shared with TRBD1. V trimming: 3 bases; J trimming: 1 base; junction bases outside the gene matches: 2. This CDR3 is built from 15 residues. Germline CDR1 is SGHRS and CDR2 is YFSETQ. The CDR3 nucleotides are TGCGCCAGCAGCTCCGGGACAGGGGGCACAGATACGCAGTATTTT. Translated: CASSSGTGGTDTQYF.

The chain uses TRBV6-5 and TRBJ2-4; D not certain. With 0 bases removed from V and 11 bases from J, the gap between germline ends came to 14 bases. The CDR3 covers 14 residues. Looked up from germline, CDR1 is MNHEY and CDR2 is SVGAGI. CDR3: CASSYSLAREVQYF. For the CDR3, the DNA is TGTGCCAGCAGTTACTCATTAGCTCGCGAGGTTCAGTACTTC.

This clonotype was recorded many times. The chain's CDR3 is CASSQQGNYGYTF. As DNA, the CDR3 is TGTGCCAGCAGCCAACAGGGGAACTATGGCTACACCTTC. The gene calls are TRBV7-2 and TRBJ1-2; 7 bases fit TRBD1. Germline lookup yields CDR1 SGHTA and CDR2 FQGNSA. The CDR3 is 13 amino acids. After removal of 5 bases from V and 2 bases from J, the junction contained 2 bases not matched to a gene.

With respect to this clonotype: This may be a read error, as it is one base from a much larger clone. This chain links TRBV15 with TRBJ2-5; D is undetermined. The CDR3 length is 12 residues. CDR1 and CDR2 (germline): LNHNV, YYDKDF (reference sequence). Trimming stripped 0 bases from V and 5 bases from J, with 4 bases between. The CDR3 sequence is CATSRDFETQYF. CDR3 DNA: TGTGCCACCAGCAGAGATTTCGAGACCCAGTACTTC.

At least ten counts were recorded for this clonotype. The CDR3 sequence: CASSLGSGNEQFF. Here the CDR3 DNA reads TGTGCCAGCAGCTTAGGTTCCGGGAATGAGCAGTTCTTC. The rearrangement joins TRBV7-2 to TRBJ2-1; D ambiguous. The germline gives CDR1 SGHTA, CDR2 FQGNSA. Trimming removed 1 base from V and 7 bases from J, with 8 bases in between. The CDR3 spans 13 residues.